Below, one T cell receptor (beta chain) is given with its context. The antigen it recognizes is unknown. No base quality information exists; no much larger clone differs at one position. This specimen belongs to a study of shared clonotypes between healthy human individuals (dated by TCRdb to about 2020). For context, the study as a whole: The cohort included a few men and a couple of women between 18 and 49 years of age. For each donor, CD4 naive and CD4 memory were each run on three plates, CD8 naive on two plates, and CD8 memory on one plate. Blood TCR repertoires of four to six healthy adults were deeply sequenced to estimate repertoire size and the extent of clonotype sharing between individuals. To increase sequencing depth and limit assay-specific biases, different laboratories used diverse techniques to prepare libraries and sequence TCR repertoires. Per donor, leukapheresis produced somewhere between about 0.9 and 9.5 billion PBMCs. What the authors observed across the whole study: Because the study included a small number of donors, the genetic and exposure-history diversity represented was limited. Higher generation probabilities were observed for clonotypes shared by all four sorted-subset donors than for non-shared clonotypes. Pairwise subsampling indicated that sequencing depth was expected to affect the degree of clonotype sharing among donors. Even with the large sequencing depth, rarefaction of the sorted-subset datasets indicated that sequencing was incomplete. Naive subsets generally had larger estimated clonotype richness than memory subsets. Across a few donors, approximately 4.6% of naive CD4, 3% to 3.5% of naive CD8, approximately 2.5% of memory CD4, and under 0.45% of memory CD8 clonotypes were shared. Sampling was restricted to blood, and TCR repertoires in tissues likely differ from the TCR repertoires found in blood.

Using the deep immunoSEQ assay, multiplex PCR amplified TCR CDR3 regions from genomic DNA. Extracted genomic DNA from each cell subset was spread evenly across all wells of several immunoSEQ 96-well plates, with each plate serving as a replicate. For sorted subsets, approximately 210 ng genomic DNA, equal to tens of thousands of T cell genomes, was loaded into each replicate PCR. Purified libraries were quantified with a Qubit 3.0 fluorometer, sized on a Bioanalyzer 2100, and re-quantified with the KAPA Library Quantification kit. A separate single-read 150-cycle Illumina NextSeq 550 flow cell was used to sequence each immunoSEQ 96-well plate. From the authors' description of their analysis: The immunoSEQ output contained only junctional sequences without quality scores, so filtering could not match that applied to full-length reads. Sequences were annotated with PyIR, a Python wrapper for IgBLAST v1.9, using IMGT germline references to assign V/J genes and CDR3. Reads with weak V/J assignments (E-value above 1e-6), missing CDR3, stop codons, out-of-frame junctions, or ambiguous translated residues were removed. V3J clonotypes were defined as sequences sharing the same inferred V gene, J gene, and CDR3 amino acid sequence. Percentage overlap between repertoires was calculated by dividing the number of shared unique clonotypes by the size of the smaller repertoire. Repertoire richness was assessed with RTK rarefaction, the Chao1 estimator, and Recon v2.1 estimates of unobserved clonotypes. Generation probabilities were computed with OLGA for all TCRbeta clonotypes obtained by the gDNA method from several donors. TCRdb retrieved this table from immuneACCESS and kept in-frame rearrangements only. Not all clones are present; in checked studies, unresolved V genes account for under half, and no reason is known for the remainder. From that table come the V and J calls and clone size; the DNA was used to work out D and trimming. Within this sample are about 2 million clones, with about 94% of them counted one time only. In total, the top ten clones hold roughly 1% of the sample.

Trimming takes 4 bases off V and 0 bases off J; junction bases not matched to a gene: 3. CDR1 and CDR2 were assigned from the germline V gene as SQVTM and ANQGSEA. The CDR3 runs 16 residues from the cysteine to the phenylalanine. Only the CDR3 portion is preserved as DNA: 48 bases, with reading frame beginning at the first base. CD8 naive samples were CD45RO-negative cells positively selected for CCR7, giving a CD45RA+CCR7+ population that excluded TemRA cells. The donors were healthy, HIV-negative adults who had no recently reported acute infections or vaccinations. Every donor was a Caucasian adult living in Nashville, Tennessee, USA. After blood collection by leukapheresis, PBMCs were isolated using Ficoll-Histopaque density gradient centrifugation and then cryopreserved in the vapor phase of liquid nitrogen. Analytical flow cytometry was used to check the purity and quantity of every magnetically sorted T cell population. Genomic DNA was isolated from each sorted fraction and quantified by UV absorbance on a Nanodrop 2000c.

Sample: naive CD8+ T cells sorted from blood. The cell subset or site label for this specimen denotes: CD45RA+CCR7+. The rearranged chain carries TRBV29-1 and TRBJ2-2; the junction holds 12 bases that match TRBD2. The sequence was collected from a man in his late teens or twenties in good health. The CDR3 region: CSVVPSGRANTGELFF. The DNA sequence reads TGCAGCGTTGTGCCTAGCGGGAGGGCGAACACCGGGGAGCTGTTTTTT.